This is a list of T cell receptor beta chains from one sample in a study of T cell responses to AZD1222 COVID-19 vaccine. The assay was immunoSEQ multiplex PCR, and TCRdb's table has in-frame clones only and misses some. The sample has some 97,000 clones, 88% seen once. The material was peripheral blood, obtained on day 0 of AZD1222 vaccination. These receptors were taken from an adult in good health. Each CDR3 is given with its conserved first and last residue. Each record gives: clone size, J gene, V gene, D gene, CDR3 protein, CDR3 DNA. The D gene is left open where the match is weak. Clone size is stated in some rows and not others, as once, few, many or a class when expanded.

size: -
J: TRBJ1-1
V: TRBV6-2/TRBV6-3
D: TRBD1
CDR3: CASSYSRTGWGNTEAFF
DNA: TGTGCCAGCAGTTACTCCCGGACAGGGTGGGGGAACACTGAAGCTTTCTTT

size: -
J: TRBJ1-1
V: TRBV19
D: -
CDR3: CASSPPIFTEAFF
DNA: TGTGCCAGTAGTCCCCCAATTTTCACCGAAGCTTTCTTT

size: few
J: TRBJ1-1
V: TRBV14
D: -
CDR3: CASSLPENTEAFF
DNA: TGTGCCAGCAGCCTTCCGGAGAACACTGAAGCTTTCTTT

size: once
J: TRBJ2-1
V: TRBV5-8
D: TRBD1
CDR3: CASSPGQLTYNEQFF
DNA: TGTGCCAGCAGCCCGGGACAGTTGACTTACAATGAGCAGTTCTTC

size: -
J: TRBJ1-4
V: TRBV6-2/TRBV6-3
D: -
CDR3: CASSYLRYNEKLFF
DNA: TGTGCCAGCAGTTACCTGCGGTATAATGAAAAACTGTTTTTT

size: -
J: TRBJ2-7
V: TRBV29-1
D: -
CDR3: CSVDPGGTYEQYF
DNA: TGCAGCGTTGATCCTGGGGGGACCTACGAGCAGTACTTC

size: -
J: TRBJ2-7
V: TRBV18
D: TRBD2
CDR3: CASSPPTSGLYEQYF
DNA: TGTGCCAGCTCACCCCCGACTAGCGGACTCTACGAGCAGTACTTC

size: once
J: TRBJ2-7
V: TRBV5-1
D: -
CDR3: CASSSVSGASSYEQYF
DNA: TGCGCCAGCAGCTCGGTATCGGGAGCGAGCTCCTACGAGCAGTACTTC

size: -
J: TRBJ1-4
V: TRBV28
D: -
CDR3: CASSPPGGVNEKLFF
DNA: TGTGCCAGCAGTCCCCCCGGCGGGGTTAATGAAAAACTGTTTTTT

size: -
J: TRBJ2-5
V: TRBV6-5
D: -
CDR3: CASSYQETQYF
DNA: TGTGCCAGCAGTTACCAGGAGACCCAGTACTTC

size: -
J: TRBJ2-3
V: TRBV28
D: TRBD1
CDR3: CASSLFFGQGTADTQYF
DNA: TGTGCCAGCAGTTTATTTTTCGGACAGGGGACGGCAGATACGCAGTATTTT

size: -
J: TRBJ2-1
V: TRBV27
D: TRBD2
CDR3: CASIPAGGYNEQFF
DNA: TGTGCCAGCATCCCAGCGGGAGGGTACAATGAGCAGTTCTTC

size: -
J: TRBJ1-1
V: TRBV30
D: -
CDR3: CAWSADRLRAEAFF
DNA: TGTGCCTGGAGCGCCGACCGATTAAGGGCTGAAGCTTTCTTT

size: -
J: TRBJ1-5
V: TRBV30
D: TRBD1
CDR3: CASNYRGRAQHF
DNA: TGTGCCTCGAACTACAGGGGCCGGGCCCAGCATTTT

size: -
J: TRBJ1-5
V: TRBV7-2
D: -
CDR3: CASSPRGGGTRNQPQHF
DNA: TGTGCCAGCAGCCCTAGGGGTGGGGGAACGCGCAATCAGCCCCAGCATTTT

size: -
J: TRBJ2-1
V: TRBV6-5
D: TRBD2
CDR3: CASSYWGGVFTNEQFF
DNA: TGTGCCAGCAGTTACTGGGGAGGGGTATTCACCAATGAGCAGTTCTTC

size: -
J: TRBJ2-1
V: TRBV7-3
D: TRBD2
CDR3: CASSPLAGGYNEQFF
DNA: TGTGCCAGCAGCCCACTAGCGGGAGGGTACAATGAGCAGTTCTTC

size: -
J: TRBJ1-2
V: TRBV2
D: TRBD1
CDR3: CASRGTEYGYTF
DNA: TGTGCCAGCCGAGGGACAGAATATGGCTACACCTTC

size: -
J: TRBJ2-7
V: TRBV4-3
D: -
CDR3: CASSQDLTGKSEQYF
DNA: TGCGCCAGCAGCCAAGATCTTACCGGGAAGAGTGAGCAGTACTTC

size: -
J: TRBJ1-2
V: TRBV2
D: -
CDR3: CASSGDRIQGYGYTF
DNA: TGTGCCAGCAGTGGTGACAGGATTCAAGGCTATGGCTACACCTTC

size: -
J: TRBJ2-7
V: TRBV19
D: -
CDR3: CASSGQVNEQYF
DNA: TGTGCCAGTAGTGGGCAGGTAAACGAGCAGTACTTC

size: -
J: TRBJ2-7
V: TRBV29-1
D: TRBD1
CDR3: CSVGGTGGAYEQYF
DNA: TGCAGCGTTGGAGGGACAGGGGGTGCCTACGAGCAGTACTTC

size: -
J: TRBJ1-2
V: TRBV30
D: TRBD1
CDR3: CAWRVQGDPRRYGYTF
DNA: TGTGCCTGGAGGGTACAGGGGGATCCACGGAGGTATGGCTACACCTTC

size: -
J: TRBJ2-2
V: TRBV12-3/TRBV12-4
D: -
CDR3: CASNQAGELFF
DNA: TGTGCCAGCAACCAAGCCGGGGAGCTGTTTTTT

size: -
J: TRBJ1-1
V: TRBV4-3
D: -
CDR3: CASSQSVNTEAFF
DNA: TGCGCCAGCAGCCAATCCGTGAACACTGAAGCTTTCTTT

size: -
J: TRBJ2-1
V: TRBV5-1
D: -
CDR3: CASSLGRGNEQFF
DNA: TGCGCCAGCAGCTTAGGAAGGGGCAATGAGCAGTTCTTC

size: -
J: TRBJ1-2
V: TRBV3-1/TRBV3-2
D: -
CDR3: CASSQDRRVTTYGYTF
DNA: TGTGCCAGCAGCCAAGATCGGAGGGTAACTACCTATGGCTACACCTTC

size: once
J: TRBJ2-7
V: TRBV25-1
D: -
CDR3: CASGIGPTDEQYF
DNA: TGTGCCAGCGGTATTGGCCCTACCGACGAGCAGTACTTC

size: -
J: TRBJ1-5
V: TRBV28
D: -
CDR3: CASSLDTGANQPQHF
DNA: TGTGCCAGCAGTTTAGATACCGGCGCCAATCAGCCCCAGCATTTT

size: -
J: TRBJ1-5
V: TRBV3-1/TRBV3-2
D: TRBD1
CDR3: CASSPTGRSNQPQHF
DNA: TGTGCCAGCAGCCCGACAGGGCGAAGCAATCAGCCCCAGCATTTT

size: -
J: TRBJ2-1
V: TRBV29-1
D: TRBD2
CDR3: CSVTSAGYNEQFF
DNA: TGCAGCGTTACTAGCGCAGGCTACAATGAGCAGTTCTTC

size: -
J: TRBJ1-1
V: TRBV30
D: -
CDR3: CAWSVGGGRTEAFF
DNA: TGTGCCTGGAGTGTAGGGGGGGGGAGAACTGAAGCTTTCTTT

size: -
J: TRBJ2-5
V: TRBV7-3
D: TRBD1
CDR3: CASSFPRDRGLETQYF
DNA: TGTGCCAGCAGCTTCCCCCGGGACAGAGGCCTAGAGACCCAGTACTTC

size: -
J: TRBJ2-3
V: TRBV19
D: -
CDR3: CASSMAQGPFTDTQYF
DNA: TGTGCCAGTAGTATGGCTCAGGGCCCTTTCACAGATACGCAGTATTTT

size: -
J: TRBJ1-2
V: TRBV29-1
D: TRBD1
CDR3: CSGSQGEGYGYTF
DNA: TGCAGCGGTTCACAGGGGGAGGGGTATGGCTACACCTTC

size: -
J: TRBJ1-1
V: TRBV9
D: -
CDR3: CASSVGGAGTEAFF
DNA: TGTGCCAGCAGCGTAGGGGGCGCTGGCACTGAAGCTTTCTTT

size: once
J: TRBJ2-5
V: TRBV7-3
D: TRBD2
CDR3: CASSLGGSETQYF
DNA: TGTGCCAGCAGCTTAGGCGGGAGCGAGACCCAGTACTTC

size: -
J: TRBJ2-7
V: TRBV4-2
D: TRBD1
CDR3: CASSQPDRQSYEQYF
DNA: TGTGCCAGCAGCCAGCCGGACAGGCAATCCTACGAGCAGTACTTC

size: -
J: TRBJ2-7
V: TRBV6-2/TRBV6-3
D: TRBD2
CDR3: CASSLGTSGSLEQYF
DNA: TGTGCCAGCAGCCTTGGGACTAGCGGGAGTCTCGAGCAGTACTTC

size: -
J: TRBJ1-1
V: TRBV7-2
D: -
CDR3: CASSLAASMNTEAFF
DNA: TGTGCCAGCAGCTTAGCGGCCAGCATGAACACTGAAGCTTTCTTT

size: few
J: TRBJ2-5
V: TRBV7-9
D: -
CDR3: CASSPNGGPETQYF
DNA: TGTGCCAGCAGCCCAAACGGGGGTCCAGAGACCCAGTACTTC

size: -
J: TRBJ1-2
V: TRBV28
D: -
CDR3: CASSPRQGTPNYGYTF
DNA: TGTGCCAGCAGTCCCCGCCAGGGCACTCCTAACTATGGCTACACCTTC

size: -
J: TRBJ1-4
V: TRBV5-1
D: -
CDR3: CASSPLMGGNEKLFF
DNA: TGCGCCAGCAGCCCCCTTATGGGGGGAAATGAAAAACTGTTTTTT

size: -
J: TRBJ1-3
V: TRBV3-1/TRBV3-2
D: -
CDR3: CASSTDDHYSGNTIYF
DNA: TGTGCCAGCAGCACGGATGACCATTATTCTGGAAACACCATATATTTT

size: -
J: TRBJ2-3
V: TRBV7-9
D: -
CDR3: CASMNTLVADTQYF
DNA: TGTGCCAGCATGAATACTCTGGTGGCGGATACGCAGTATTTT

size: -
J: TRBJ2-3
V: TRBV11-3
D: TRBD1
CDR3: CASSFTGGITDTQYF
DNA: TGTGCCAGCAGCTTCACAGGGGGCATAACAGATACGCAGTATTTT

size: -
J: TRBJ2-3
V: TRBV2
D: TRBD2
CDR3: CASGRGTDTQYF
DNA: TGTGCCAGCGGGAGGGGCACAGATACGCAGTATTTT

size: -
J: TRBJ2-7
V: TRBV7-2
D: -
CDR3: CASSLKGDTGYEQYF
DNA: TGTGCCAGCAGTTTAAAGGGTGACACTGGCTACGAGCAGTACTTC

size: -
J: TRBJ2-1
V: TRBV27
D: TRBD1
CDR3: CASSTTGGGYYNEQFF
DNA: TGTGCCAGCAGTACGACAGGGGGAGGGTACTACAATGAGCAGTTCTTC

size: -
J: TRBJ1-5
V: TRBV10-3
D: TRBD1
CDR3: CAIRDRDGNNQPQHF
DNA: TGTGCCATCAGAGACAGGGACGGTAACAATCAGCCCCAGCATTTT

size: -
J: TRBJ1-6
V: TRBV9
D: -
CDR3: CASSVEGSPLHF
DNA: TGTGCCAGCAGCGTAGAGGGTTCACCCCTCCACTTT

size: -
J: TRBJ1-3
V: TRBV19
D: -
CDR3: CASDFGGDGNTIYF
DNA: TGTGCCAGTGACTTCGGGGGCGATGGAAACACCATATATTTT

size: -
J: TRBJ2-3
V: TRBV3-1/TRBV3-2
D: -
CDR3: CASSPNFCTDTQYF
DNA: TGTGCCAGCAGCCCAAACTTCTGCACAGATACGCAGTATTTT